These 9 T cell receptor beta chains came from one sample sequenced in a study of Graves' ophthalmopathy and Graves' hyperthyroidism (dated by TCRdb to the late 2010s). The listed sequencing device is Illumina HiSeq 2000. TCR beta CDR3 regions were amplified from RNA transcripts for repertoire sequencing. A first-round RT-PCR used HTBI primers with the Qiagen OneStep RT-PCR kit, followed by a second-round multiplex PCR, size selection and purification. TCRdb reprocessed the public reads (quality trimming at Q25 with fastp, clone calling with MiXCR) and kept in-frame beta chains. Every entry covers one CDR3 protein and lists the most common genes and DNA from its rows. The sample table shows 500,000 to 700,000 distinct CDR3 sequences, and about 20% are seen once. Clones ranked in the top ten supply 7.1% of the sample. Input material: peripheral blood. These receptors were taken from a woman aged 18-30 years with stable Graves' hyperthyroidism. Some clones in this sample may be carry-over from other donors' samples. Donor details come from another sample of the same person, matched by shared clones.

This clonotype came up many times. The chain combines TRBV6-4 with TRBJ2-7; D gene ambiguous. V was pared by 2 bases and J by 0 bases, with 17 bases between. CDR3 length: 17 amino acids. CDR1 MRHNA and CDR2 SNTAGT come from the germline V gene. This CDR3 is CASSDRGPPFSSYEQYF. Written as DNA, the CDR3 is TGTGCCAGCAGTGACCGAGGACCGCCTTTCTCCTCCTACGAGCAGTACTTC.

The table lists this clonotype with a few counts. The J gene is TRBJ2-2, the V gene TRBV7-2; 7 positions agree with TRBD1. The CDR3 totals 17 residues. The germline V gene has CDR1 SGHTA and CDR2 FQGNSA. The V and J ends lost 0 bases and 4 bases, in that order; junction bases with no gene match: 8. In DNA form, the CDR3 reads TGTGCCAGCAGCTTAGCAGGGGGCGAAGCGAGCACCGGGGAGCTGTTTTTT. This sequence encodes CASSLAGGEASTGELFF.

This clonotype was observed many times. The chain is built from TRBV20-1 and TRBJ1-1, with 7 bases that match TRBD1. This CDR3 region has 15 residues. V lost 0 bases, J lost 5 bases, and 9 bases stayed unmatched. Germline V lookup: CDR1 DFQATT, CDR2 SNEGSKA (reference sequence). The CDR3 coding sequence is TGCAGTGCTAGAGATATATACAGGGGAAGGACTGAAGCTTTCTTT. Encoded protein: CSARDIYRGRTEAFF.

This clonotype was found many times. The chain combines TRBV6-2 or TRBV6-3 with TRBJ2-2, with D perhaps matching TRBD1 (6 bases). This CDR3 is built from 14 residues. V was shortened by 8 bases and J by 3 bases, with 13 bases between the two germline ends. CDR1 MNHEY and CDR2 SVGEGT come from the germline V gene. The CDR3 reads CASLSRGDTGELFF. The CDR3 DNA reads as TGTGCCAGCTTGTCCAGGGGTGACACCGGGGAGCTGTTTTTT.

V gene TRBV11-2 combines with J gene TRBJ2-2, with 11 bases that match TRBD2. V lost 6 bases, J lost 6 bases, and 15 bases stayed unmatched. The CDR3 spans 18 residues. The germline V gene encodes CDR1 SGHAT and CDR2 FQNNGV. The CDR3 DNA follows: TGTGCCAGCAGTTCTAGTCTAGCGGGGGGAGTCGTAGCCGGGGAGCTGTTTTTT. Translated: CASSSSLAGGVVAGELFF.

There are many counts of this clonotype. The rearrangement joins TRBV29-1 to TRBJ2-7; a possible D gene is TRBD1 (6 bases). CDR1 and CDR2 from the germline V gene are SQVTM and ANQGSEA. Trimming removed 2 bases from V and 6 bases from J, with 17 bases in between. The CDR3 has 14 amino acids. The CDR3 protein is CSVETGHRVFEQYF. The CDR3 coding sequence is TGCAGCGTTGAAACCGGCCACAGGGTGTTCGAGCAGTACTTC.

This clonotype has at least ten counts. The V gene is TRBV28, the J gene TRBJ1-2; 12 nucleotides align to TRBD1. CDR1 is MDHEN and CDR2 is SYDVKM in the germline V gene. The CDR3 has 17 residues. V was pared by 5 bases and J by 7 bases, with 14 bases of the junction left unmatched. For the CDR3, the DNA is TGTGCCAGCAGTCCCCCACGGGGGACAGGGGGCTGGGCTGGCTACACCTTC. This codes for CASSPPRGTGGWAGYTF.

This clonotype showed up many times. This rearrangement joins TRBV4-2 to TRBJ1-2; no definite D call. This CDR3 region has 14 residues. Germline V gives CDR1 LGHNA, CDR2 YNFKEQ. V gave up 0 bases and J gave up 0 bases, with 5 bases separating them. This CDR3 reads CASSQDEANYGYTF. CDR3 coding DNA: TGTGCCAGCAGCCAAGATGAGGCTAACTATGGCTACACCTTC.

At least ten counts were recorded for this clonotype. The chain has TRBV12-3 or TRBV12-4 and TRBJ1-1; unclear D gene. V was clipped by 6 bases and J by 6 bases, with 20 bases between them. This CDR3 comprises 15 residues. CDR3 DNA sequence: TGTGCCAGCAGACCACCACAGCCCCCGGGCGCTGAAGCTTTCTTT. It translates to CASRPPQPPGAEAFF.